This T cell receptor beta chain was retrieved from a study of T-cell memory formation after mild COVID-19. The CDR3 covers 15 residues. J gave up 6 bases and V 0 bases, and 7 bases lay outside the gene matches. In germline, CDR1 is SGHRS, CDR2 YFSETQ. Constant-segment primers and 5'RACE yielded cDNA libraries for TCR alpha and TCR beta, each carrying sample barcodes and UMIs. TCRdb re-analysed the 5' RACE reads in MiXCR, keeping a single row per CDR3 protein. Found here are about 340,000 distinct CDR3 sequences, under 15% of them singletons; the top ten hold roughly a fifth. Study results and caveats: CD4+ bias marked clones expanding day 15 to 37, unlike balanced contracting clones. Researchers report contracting CD4+ clones mostly in CM and EM, with CD8+ clones in EMRA. Cross-reactive memory apparently joined, as some responding clones appeared in pre-infection memory.

Turning to this clonotype: Its antigen is unknown.

The J gene is TRBJ1-2, the V gene TRBV5-1, with TRBD1 matching 8 bases. Sequenced material: PBMCs or a T cell subset sorted from them (not recorded which). This TCR came from a man between 18 and 29 years old who had mild COVID-19 (a few samples of this study predate the infection). Cell type and time point are not known. The CDR3: CASSLGTGHANGYTF. For the CDR3, the DNA is TGCGCCAGCAGCTTGGGGACAGGGCATGCTAATGGCTACACCTTC.